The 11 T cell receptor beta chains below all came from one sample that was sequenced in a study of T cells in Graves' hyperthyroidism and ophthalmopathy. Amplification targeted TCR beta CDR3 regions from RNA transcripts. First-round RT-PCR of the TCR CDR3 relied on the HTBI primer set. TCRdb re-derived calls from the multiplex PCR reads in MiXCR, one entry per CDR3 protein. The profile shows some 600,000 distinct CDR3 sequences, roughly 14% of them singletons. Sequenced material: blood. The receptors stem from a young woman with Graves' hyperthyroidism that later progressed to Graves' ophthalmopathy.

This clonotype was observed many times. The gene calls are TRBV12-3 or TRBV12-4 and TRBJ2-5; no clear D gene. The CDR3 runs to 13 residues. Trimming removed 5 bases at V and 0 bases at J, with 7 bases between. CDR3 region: CASSRSNQETQYF. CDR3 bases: TGTGCCAGCAGTCGTAGTAACCAAGAGACCCAGTACTTC.

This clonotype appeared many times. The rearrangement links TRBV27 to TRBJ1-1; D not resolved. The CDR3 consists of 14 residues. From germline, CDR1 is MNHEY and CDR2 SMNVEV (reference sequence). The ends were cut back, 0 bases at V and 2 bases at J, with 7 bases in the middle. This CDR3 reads CASSLSLGNTEAFF. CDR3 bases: TGTGCCAGCAGTTTATCGCTCGGTAACACTGAAGCTTTCTTT.

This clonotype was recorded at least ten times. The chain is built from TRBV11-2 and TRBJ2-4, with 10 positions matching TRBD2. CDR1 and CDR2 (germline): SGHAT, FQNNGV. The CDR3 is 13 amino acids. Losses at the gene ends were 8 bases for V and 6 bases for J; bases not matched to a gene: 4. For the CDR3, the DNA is TGTGCCAGCCGAAGGACTAGCGGAAACATTCAGTACTTC. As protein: CASRRTSGNIQYF.

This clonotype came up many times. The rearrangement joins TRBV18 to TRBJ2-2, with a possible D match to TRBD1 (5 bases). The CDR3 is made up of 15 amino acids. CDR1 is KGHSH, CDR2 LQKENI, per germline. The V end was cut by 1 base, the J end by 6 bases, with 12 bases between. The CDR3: CASSPLDSASGELFF. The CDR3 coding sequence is TGTGCCAGCTCACCACTCGACAGCGCGTCCGGGGAGCTGTTTTTT.

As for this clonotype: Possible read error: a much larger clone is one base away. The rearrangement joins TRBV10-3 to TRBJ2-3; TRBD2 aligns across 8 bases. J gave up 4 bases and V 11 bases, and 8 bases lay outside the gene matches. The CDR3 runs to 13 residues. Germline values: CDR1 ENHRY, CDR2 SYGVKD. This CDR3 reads CAASERESDTQYF. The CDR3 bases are TGTGCCGCCAGCGAGCGGGAGTCAGATACGCAGTATTTT.

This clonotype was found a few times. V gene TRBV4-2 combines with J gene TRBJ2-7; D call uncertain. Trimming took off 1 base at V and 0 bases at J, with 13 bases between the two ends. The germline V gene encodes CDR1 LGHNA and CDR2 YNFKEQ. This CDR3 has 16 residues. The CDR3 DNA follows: TGTGCCAGCAGCCAAGTGAGGCCGGACGGCTCCTACGAGCAGTACTTC. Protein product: CASSQVRPDGSYEQYF.

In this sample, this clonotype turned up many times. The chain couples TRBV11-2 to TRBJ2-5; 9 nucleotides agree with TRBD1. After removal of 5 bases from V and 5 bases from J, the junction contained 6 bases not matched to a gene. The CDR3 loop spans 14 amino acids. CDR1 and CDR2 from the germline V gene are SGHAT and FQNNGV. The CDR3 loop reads CASSEQGAGETQYF. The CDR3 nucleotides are TGTGCCAGCAGCGAACAGGGGGCAGGGGAGACCCAGTACTTC.

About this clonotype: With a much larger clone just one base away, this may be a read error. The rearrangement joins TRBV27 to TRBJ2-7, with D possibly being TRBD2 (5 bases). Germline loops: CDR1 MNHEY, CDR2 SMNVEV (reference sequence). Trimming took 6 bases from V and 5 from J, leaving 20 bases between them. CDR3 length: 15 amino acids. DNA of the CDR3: TGTGCCAGCAGACCAGGACGGGGTATTACCCACGAGCAGTACTTC. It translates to CASRPGRGITHEQYF.

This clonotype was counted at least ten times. CDR3 nucleotide sequence: TGTGCCTGGGGGCTCAGGGAAAATGAGCAGTTCTTC. Its protein product is CAWGLRENEQFF. V gene TRBV30 combines with J gene TRBJ2-1, with D perhaps TRBD1 (5 bases). V was clipped by 5 bases and J by 7 bases, with 12 bases between them. This CDR3 is built from 12 residues. Germline assignment: CDR1 GTSNPN and CDR2 SVGIG (reference sequence).

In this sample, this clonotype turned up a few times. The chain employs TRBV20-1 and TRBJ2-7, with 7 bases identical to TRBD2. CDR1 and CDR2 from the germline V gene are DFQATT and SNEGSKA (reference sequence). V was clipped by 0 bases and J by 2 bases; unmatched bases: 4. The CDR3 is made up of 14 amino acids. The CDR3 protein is CSARDGRPTYEQYF. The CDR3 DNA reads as TGCAGTGCTAGAGACGGGAGGCCTACCTACGAGCAGTACTTC.

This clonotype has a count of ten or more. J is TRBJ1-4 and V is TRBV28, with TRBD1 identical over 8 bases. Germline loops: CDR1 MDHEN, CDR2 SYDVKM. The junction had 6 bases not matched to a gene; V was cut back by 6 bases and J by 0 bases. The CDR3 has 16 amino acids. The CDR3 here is CASSNGQGATNEKLFF. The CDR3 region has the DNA TGTGCCAGCAGCAACGGACAGGGAGCAACTAATGAAAAACTGTTTTTT.